This T cell receptor beta chain was sequenced for a study of blood T cell repertoires in COVID-19. Study overall: The cDNA or gDNA used as material had been derived from T cells, B-cell-depleted T cells, or PBMCs.

The table came from immunoSEQ multiplex PCR; TCRdb's copy has only in-frame clones and leaves some out. The repertoire holds around 400,000 clones, with about 87% as singletons. This clone has only one observation. Germline loops: CDR1 WSHSY, CDR2 SAAADI. V lost 0 bases, J lost 3 bases, and 3 bases stayed unmatched. This CDR3 is 16 amino acids long. The rearrangement joins TRBV10-2 to TRBJ2-7, with 12 positions matching TRBD2. Material for sequencing was peripheral blood. This TCR was recovered from a woman aged 25 to 45 with COVID-19, enrolled during active disease. CDR3: CASSESKTSGGYEQYF. The CDR3 region has the DNA TGCGCCAGCAGTGAGTCGAAGACTAGCGGGGGCTACGAGCAGTACTTC.